These T cell receptor beta chains were read from a single sample in a study of blood T cell repertoires in COVID-19. Sequenced by immunoSEQ multiplex PCR; TCRdb stores in-frame clones only, minus some. The repertoire has 90,000 to 120,000 clones, about four fifths of them found once; the top ten carry about 4%. The sequenced material came from peripheral blood. These receptors came from a human donor in a cohort sampled during active COVID-19. The CDR3 runs from the conserved cysteine through the conserved F or W. The D gene is left open where the match is weak. Expanded clones are given a class, and other clones once, few, many or no size at all.

d_call	clone_size	v_call	j_call	cdr3_nt	cdr3_aa
TRBD1	.	TRBV12-5	TRBJ2-1	TGTGCTAGTGGGCCGGGACAGTCCTACAATGAGCAGTTCTTC	CASGPGQSYNEQFF
.	.	TRBV3-1/TRBV3-2	TRBJ2-2	TGTGCCAGCAGATCCGGGGGGCTGAACACCGGGGAGCTGTTTTTT	CASRSGGLNTGELFF
TRBD1	.	TRBV7-2	TRBJ2-7	TGTGCCAGCAGCCCAAGAGGGGGACAGGGGGGTGAGCAGTACTTC	CASSPRGGQGGEQYF
TRBD2	few	TRBV9	TRBJ2-5	TGTGCCAGCAGCGTAGCGGGGGGGAGGGGCGAGACCCAGTACTTC	CASSVAGGRGETQYF
TRBD1	.	TRBV29-1	TRBJ1-1	TGCAGCGTGGGGACAGCGGACTCGAAGAACACTGAAGCTTTCTTT	CSVGTADSKNTEAFF
.	.	TRBV6-2/TRBV6-3	TRBJ2-1	TGTGCCAGCAGCTTCTCACAGGTCCGAGTTGAGCAGTTCTTC	CASSFSQVRVEQFF
TRBD1	once	TRBV18	TRBJ1-5	TGTGCCAGCTCGCAGGACAGGGGGTATCAGCCCCAGCATTTT	CASSQDRGYQPQHF
TRBD1	.	TRBV19	TRBJ2-6	TGTGCCAGTACACAGGGGGCATATGGGGCCAACGTCCTGACTTTC	CASTQGAYGANVLTF
TRBD1	.	TRBV30	TRBJ2-3	TGTGCCTGGAGTACTGGGACAGGGGTAACAGATACGCAGTATTTT	CAWSTGTGVTDTQYF
.	.	TRBV28	TRBJ1-1	TGTGCCAGCACTGAGGATTCGAACACTGAAGCTTTCTTT	CASTEDSNTEAFF
.	once	TRBV28	TRBJ2-1	TGTGCCAGCCTATCTGGAGGGCCCCACAATGAGCAGTTCTTC	CASLSGGPHNEQFF
.	.	TRBV3-1/TRBV3-2	TRBJ2-1	TGTGCCAGCAGCCACCTCGCTATCTACAATGAGCAGTTCTTC	CASSHLAIYNEQFF
.	few	TRBV2	TRBJ2-1	TGTGCCAGCAGTCCCCTTTTGGGGTTGAGCGGGCAGTTCTTC	CASSPLLGLSGQFF
.	.	TRBV4-2	TRBJ2-1	TGTGCCAGCAGCCAATTAGCGGAAGGTGAGCAGTTCTTC	CASSQLAEGEQFF
TRBD1	.	TRBV6-5	TRBJ1-3	TGTGCCAGCAGTTTCCAACAGGGGGTGGGAAACACCATATATTTT	CASSFQQGVGNTIYF
.	.	TRBV6-5	TRBJ2-2	TGTGCCAGCAGTCGGGGAGCGAACACCGGGGAGCTGTTTTTT	CASSRGANTGELFF
.	.	TRBV18	TRBJ1-1	TGTGCCAGCTCACAGGGGGAGAACACTGAAGCTTTCTTT	CASSQGENTEAFF
TRBD1	.	TRBV18	TRBJ2-7	TGTGCCAGCTCACCTATTGTGAACAGGGGGATCGAGCAGTACTTC	CASSPIVNRGIEQYF